This section outlines one TCR beta chain sequence together with its context. What it binds is unknown. Germline lookup yields CDR1 SEHNR and CDR2 FQNEAQ (reference sequence). The CDR3 is made up of 16 amino acids. V lost 5 bases and J 2 bases, leaving 16 bases between the germline ends. This sample is drawn from a study of shared clonotypes between healthy human individuals. Study summary: CD4 naive cells filled three plates per donor, CD4 memory three, CD8 naive two and CD8 memory one.

Notes on the study in general: The four-donor shared clonotypes exceeded non-shared clonotypes in generation probability, with non-shared ones scoring lower. Relative to memory subsets, naive subsets generally showed larger estimated richness. Shared across a few donors were around 5% of the naive CD4 clonotypes.

TCRdb's table, derived via immunoSEQ multiplex PCR, lists solely in-frame clones and lacks some. The sample consists of about 690,000 clones, about 92% of them appearing once. The clonotype was recovered from a man younger than 35 in good health. Some clones in this sample may be carry-over from other donors' samples. The rearrangement links TRBV7-9 to TRBJ1-5; no clear D. What was sequenced was memory CD8+ T cells from PBMCs. Subset: CD45RO+ cells pooled with CCR7-negative TemRA cells. The CDR3 here is CASSLSGVERNQPQHF. In nucleotides, the CDR3 is TGTGCCAGCAGCCTCTCCGGGGTTGAACGCAATCAGCCCCAGCATTTT.